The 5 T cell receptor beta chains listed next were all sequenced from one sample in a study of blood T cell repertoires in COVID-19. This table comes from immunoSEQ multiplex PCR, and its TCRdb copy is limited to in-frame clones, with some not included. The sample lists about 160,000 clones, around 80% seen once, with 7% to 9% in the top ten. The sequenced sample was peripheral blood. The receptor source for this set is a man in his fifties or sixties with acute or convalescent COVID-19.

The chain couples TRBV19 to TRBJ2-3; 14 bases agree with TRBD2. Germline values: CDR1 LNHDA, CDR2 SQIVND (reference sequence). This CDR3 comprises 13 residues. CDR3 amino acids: CSTSGGATDTQYF. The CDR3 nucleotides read TGTTCGACTAGCGGGGGGGCAACAGATACGCAGTATTTT.

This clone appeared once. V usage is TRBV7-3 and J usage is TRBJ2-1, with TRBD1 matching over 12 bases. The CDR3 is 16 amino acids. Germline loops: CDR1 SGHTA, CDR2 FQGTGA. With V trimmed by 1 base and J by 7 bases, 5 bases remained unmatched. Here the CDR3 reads CASSLRGTGGTNEQFF. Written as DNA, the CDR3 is TGTGCCAGCAGCTTAAGAGGGACAGGGGGCACAAATGAGCAGTTCTTC.

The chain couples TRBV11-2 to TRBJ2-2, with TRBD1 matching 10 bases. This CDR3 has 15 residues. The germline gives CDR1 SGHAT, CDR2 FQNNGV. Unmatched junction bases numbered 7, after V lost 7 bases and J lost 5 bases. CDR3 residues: CASILGQGMTGELFF. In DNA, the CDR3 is TGTGCCAGCATCCTGGGACAGGGGATGACCGGGGAGCTGTTTTTT.

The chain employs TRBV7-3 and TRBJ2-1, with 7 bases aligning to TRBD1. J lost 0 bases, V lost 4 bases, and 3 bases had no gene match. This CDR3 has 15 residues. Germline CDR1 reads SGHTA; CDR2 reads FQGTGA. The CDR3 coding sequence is TGTGCCAGCAGCTACCGGGACAGCTCCTACAATGAGCAGTTCTTC. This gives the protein CASSYRDSSYNEQFF.

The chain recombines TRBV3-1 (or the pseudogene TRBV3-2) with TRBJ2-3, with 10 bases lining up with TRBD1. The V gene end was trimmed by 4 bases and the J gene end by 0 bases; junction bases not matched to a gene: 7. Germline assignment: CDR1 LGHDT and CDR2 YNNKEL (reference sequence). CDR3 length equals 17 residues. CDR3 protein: CASSRDRGALSTDTQYF. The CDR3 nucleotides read TGTGCCAGCAGCCGGGACAGGGGCGCACTTAGCACAGATACGCAGTATTTT.